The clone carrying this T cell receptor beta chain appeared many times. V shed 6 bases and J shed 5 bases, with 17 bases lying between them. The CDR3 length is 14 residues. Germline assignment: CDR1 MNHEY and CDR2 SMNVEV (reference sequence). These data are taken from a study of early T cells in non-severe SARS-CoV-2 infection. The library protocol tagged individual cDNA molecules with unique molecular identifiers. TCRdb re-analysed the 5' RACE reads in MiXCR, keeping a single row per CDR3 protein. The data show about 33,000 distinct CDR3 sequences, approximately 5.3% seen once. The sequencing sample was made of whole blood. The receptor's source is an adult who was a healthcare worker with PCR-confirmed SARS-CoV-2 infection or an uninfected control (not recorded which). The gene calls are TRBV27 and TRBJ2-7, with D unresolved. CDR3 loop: CASSPRSGVDEQYF. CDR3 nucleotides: TGTGCCAGCAGCCCTAGGAGTGGTGTCGACGAGCAGTACTTC.